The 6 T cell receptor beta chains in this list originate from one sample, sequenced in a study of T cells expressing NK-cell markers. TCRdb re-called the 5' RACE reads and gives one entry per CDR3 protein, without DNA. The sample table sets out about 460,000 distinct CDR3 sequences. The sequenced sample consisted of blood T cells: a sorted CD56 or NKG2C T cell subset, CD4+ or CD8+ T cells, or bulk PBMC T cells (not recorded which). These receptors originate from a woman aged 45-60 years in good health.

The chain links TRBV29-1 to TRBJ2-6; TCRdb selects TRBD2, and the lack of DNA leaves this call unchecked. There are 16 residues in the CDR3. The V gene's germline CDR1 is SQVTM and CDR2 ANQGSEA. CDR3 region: CSVVAGANSGANVLTF.

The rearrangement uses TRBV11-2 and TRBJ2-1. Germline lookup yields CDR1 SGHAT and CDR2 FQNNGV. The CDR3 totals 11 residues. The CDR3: CASSLHNEQFF.

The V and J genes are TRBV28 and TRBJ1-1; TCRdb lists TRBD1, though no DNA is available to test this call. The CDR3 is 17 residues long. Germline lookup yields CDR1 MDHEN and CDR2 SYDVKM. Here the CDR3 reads CASSSFLGTGKNTEAFF.

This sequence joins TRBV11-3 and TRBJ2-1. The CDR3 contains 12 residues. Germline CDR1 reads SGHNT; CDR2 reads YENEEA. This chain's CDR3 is CASSLPDHEQFF.

CDR3: CSAGPLGIFETQYF. The genes are TRBV20-1 and TRBJ2-5; TCRdb's D call, TRBD1, is unchecked because there is no DNA. Germline V lookup: CDR1 DFQATT, CDR2 SNEGSKA (reference sequence). The CDR3 loop spans 14 amino acids.

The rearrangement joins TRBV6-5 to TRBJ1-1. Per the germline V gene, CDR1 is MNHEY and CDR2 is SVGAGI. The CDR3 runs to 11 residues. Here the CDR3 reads CASAQGNEAFF.